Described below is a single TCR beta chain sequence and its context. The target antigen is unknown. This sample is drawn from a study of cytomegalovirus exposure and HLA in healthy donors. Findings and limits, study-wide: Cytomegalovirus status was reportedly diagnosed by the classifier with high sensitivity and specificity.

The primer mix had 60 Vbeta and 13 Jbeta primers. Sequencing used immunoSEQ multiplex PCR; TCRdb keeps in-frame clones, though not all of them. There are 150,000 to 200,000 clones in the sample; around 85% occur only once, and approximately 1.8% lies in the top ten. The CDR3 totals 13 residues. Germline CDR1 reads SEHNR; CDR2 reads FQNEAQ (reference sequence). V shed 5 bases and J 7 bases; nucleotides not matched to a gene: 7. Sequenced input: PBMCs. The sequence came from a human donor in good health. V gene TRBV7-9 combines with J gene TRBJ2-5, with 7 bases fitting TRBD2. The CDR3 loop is CASSRIGEGTQYF. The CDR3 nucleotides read TGTGCCAGCAGCAGGATAGGGGAGGGGACCCAGTACTTC.